These 21 T cell receptor beta chains came from one sample sequenced in a study of cytomegalovirus exposure and HLA in healthy donors. PCR employed 60 Vbeta and 13 Jbeta primers. Profiled with immunoSEQ multiplex PCR; TCRdb holds only in-frame clones, not every one. The sample has some 150,000 clones; roughly four fifths are singletons. Sequencing input: PBMCs. The receptors were sampled from a man aged 35 to 55 in good health and CMV-seropositive.

This clone was observed a handful of times. This CDR3 is missing its conserved last phenylalanine or tryptophan, likely due to a read error. The DNA is left out, because the CDR3 cannot be placed on it with certainty; the CDR3 is given as TCRdb lists it. V gene TRBV7-9 combines with J gene TRBJ2-7; the table's D call of TRBD1 was not tested on the DNA. The CDR3 contains 12 residues when both ends are counted. The germline CDR1 and CDR2 sequences are SEHNR and FQNEAQ (reference sequence). CDR3: CASSLQGITLIY.

The V and J genes are TRBV11-2 and TRBJ2-1; TRBD2 matches at 13 bases. This CDR3 is built from 16 residues. Per germline, CDR1 SGHAT and CDR2 FQNNGV. With 5 bases clipped from V and 7 bases from J, the junction kept 8 bases outside the gene matches. The CDR3 spells CASSRTSGSLKNEQFF. DNA for the CDR3: TGTGCCAGCAGCCGGACTAGCGGGAGCCTCAAGAATGAGCAGTTCTTC.

This clone has only one observation. This sequence joins TRBV29-1 and TRBJ1-2; TRBD1 might be the D (6 bases). Germline V gives CDR1 SQVTM, CDR2 ANQGSEA. The germline V and J ends were trimmed by 6 bases and 4 bases, with 12 bases remaining between them. This CDR3 spans 12 amino acids. The CDR3: CSVRLDSYGYTF. The CDR3 DNA follows: TGCAGCGTCCGACTGGACAGCTATGGCTACACCTTC.

In this sample, this clone turned up once. The J gene is TRBJ2-1, the V gene TRBV27; TRBD2 matches at 12 bases. Germline assignment: CDR1 MNHEY and CDR2 SMNVEV (reference sequence). The CDR3 has 17 residues. V was clipped by 5 bases and J by 0 bases; unmatched bases: 5. In DNA, the CDR3 is TGTGCCAGCAGTATGACTAGCGGGGGTAGCTCCTACAATGAGCAGTTCTTC. Translating gives CASSMTSGGSSYNEQFF.

The V call is TRBV18, the J call TRBJ1-5, with 8 positions matching TRBD1. V trimming: 6 bases; J trimming: 1 base; junction bases outside the gene matches: 2. This CDR3 contains 14 residues. Germline lookup yields CDR1 KGHSH and CDR2 LQKENI. CDR3 protein: CASSRQGSNQPQHF. The CDR3 DNA follows: TGTGCCAGCTCCCGACAGGGGAGCAATCAGCCCCAGCATTTT.

This chain joins TRBV19 and TRBJ1-2, with 10 bases matching TRBD1. In germline, CDR1 is LNHDA, CDR2 SQIVND (reference sequence). The CDR3 loop spans 16 amino acids. V lost 4 bases, J lost 4 bases, and 9 bases stayed unmatched. CDR3 sequence reads: CASSTTSDRGSYGYTF. CDR3 nucleotide sequence: TGTGCCAGTAGTACGACCTCGGACAGGGGGTCCTATGGCTACACCTTC.

The chain couples TRBV29-1 to TRBJ2-1, with 7 bases aligning to TRBD2. The CDR3 is 12 amino acids. Looked up from germline, CDR1 is SQVTM and CDR2 is ANQGSEA. The trim removed 6 bases at V and 9 bases at J, leaving 8 bases unmatched. CDR3 in amino acids: CSVDRIAGEQFF. Written as DNA, the CDR3 is TGCAGCGTGGACCGCATAGCGGGTGAGCAGTTCTTC.

The chain joins TRBV19 to TRBJ1-2, with D hard to call. Per the germline V gene, CDR1 is LNHDA and CDR2 is SQIVND (reference sequence). The CDR3 has 11 amino acids. The ends were cut back, 1 base at V and 6 bases at J, with 3 bases in the middle. The CDR3 coding sequence is TGTGCCAGTAGTATAGCCGATGGCTACACCTTC. It is translated as CASSIADGYTF. Based on the CDR3 plus reference TRBV19 and TRBJ1-2, the full variable domain is DGGITQSPKYLFRKEGQNVTLSCEQNLNHDAMYWYRQDPGQGLRLIYYSQIVNDFQKGDIAEGYSVSREKKESFPLTVTSAQKNPTAFYLCASSIADGYTFGSGTRLTVV.

The gene calls are TRBV19 and TRBJ1-1; possible D gene TRBD1, 5 bases. Germline V gene sequence: CDR1 LNHDA, CDR2 SQIVND (reference sequence). CDR3 size: 13 residues. With 5 bases removed from V and 0 bases from J, the gap between germline ends came to 7 bases. The CDR3 region is CASSVTVNTEAFF. The CDR3 DNA is TGTGCCAGTAGTGTGACAGTGAACACTGAAGCTTTCTTT.

As concerns this clone: Its ends do not fully match the called genes, so a read error is possible. Different DNA sequences within this sample yield the same CDR3. The rearrangement links TRBV27 to TRBJ1-1; 8 nucleotides match TRBD1. The CDR3 length is 16 residues. Germline CDR1 MNHEY, CDR2 SMNVEV (reference sequence). The DNA of the CDR3 is TGTGCCAGCAGTTACAGGGGGGGCGCGAGGAACACTGAAGCCTTCTTT. It specifies CASSYRGGARNTEAFF.

V and J are TRBV7-2 and TRBJ1-3; tentative D call: TRBD1 (5 bases). Germline V gene data show CDR1 as SGHTA and CDR2 as FQGNSA. The V gene lost 2 bases and the J gene lost 1 base, with 9 bases spanning the gap. The CDR3 covers 15 residues. CDR3 coding DNA: TGTGCCAGCAGCTTACAGGGCCTATCTGGAAACACCATATATTTT. Amino acid sequence: CASSLQGLSGNTIYF.

This clone has just one count. CDR3 nucleotides: TGTGCCAGTGGTAGACAGGAGGCTAATGAAAAACTGTTTTTT. Translated, it gives CASGRQEANEKLFF. This rearrangement joins TRBV19 to TRBJ1-4; D may be TRBD1 (6 bases). The germline CDR1 and CDR2 sequences are LNHDA and SQIVND (reference sequence). CDR3 size: 14 residues. V was cut by 8 bases and J by 3 bases, with 13 bases left in between.

The chain's CDR3 is CASSLGRGVGYSNQPQHF. CDR3 sequence (DNA): TGTGCCAGCAGCTTGGGCAGGGGGGTCGGGTATAGCAATCAGCCCCAGCATTTT. This chain connects TRBV5-6 to TRBJ1-5; TRBD1 agrees at 7 bases. The CDR3 spans 18 residues. Germline lookup yields CDR1 SGHDT and CDR2 YYEEEE. After removal of 0 bases from V and 0 bases from J, the junction contained 9 bases not matched to a gene. The whole variable domain, remainder taken from reference TRBV5-6 and TRBJ1-5, is DAGVTQSPTHLIKTRGQQVTLRCSPKSGHDTVSWYQQALGQGPQFIFQYYEEEERQRGNFPDRFSGHQFPNYSSELNVNALLLGDSALYLCASSLGRGVGYSNQPQHFGDGTRLSIL.

The rearrangement uses TRBV5-1 and TRBJ2-5, with TRBD2 matching over 13 bases. After removal of 4 bases from V and 2 bases from J, the junction contained 2 bases not matched to a gene. Per the germline V gene, CDR1 is SGHRS and CDR2 is YFSETQ. The CDR3 is made up of 15 amino acids. For the CDR3, the DNA is TGCGCCAGCAGCCGACTAGCGGGAGGTCAAGAGACCCAGTACTTC. Translated: CASSRLAGGQETQYF.

The chain recombines TRBV25-1 with TRBJ1-1, with TRBD1 identical over 8 bases. The CDR3 spans 15 residues. V lost 9 bases to trimming and J lost 0 bases; unmatched junction nucleotides: 9. CDR1 is MGHDK and CDR2 is SYGVNS in the germline V gene. Written as DNA, the CDR3 is TGTGCCAGTACTGTAGACAGGGGATTGAACACTGAAGCTTTCTTT. As protein: CASTVDRGLNTEAFF.

This clone was seen only once. The CDR3 loop reads CASSLDPSNYQYF. DNA for the CDR3: TGTGCCAGCAGCTTAGATCCTAGTAATTATCAGTACTTC. The gene calls are TRBV7-6 and TRBJ2-7; D is undetermined. Germline-derived CDR1 and CDR2 are SGHVS and FNYEAQ. V lost 1 base and J lost 10, with 14 bases in between. The CDR3 runs 13 residues.

The chain carries TRBV7-6 and TRBJ1-1, with 7 positions matching TRBD1. The CDR3 runs to 14 residues. J gave up 7 bases and V 5 bases, and 10 bases lay outside the gene matches. The germline gives CDR1 SGHVS, CDR2 FNYEAQ. The CDR3 DNA reads as TGTGCCAGCAGCCCAGCACGGACAGGACTTGAAGCTTTCTTT. Residues: CASSPARTGLEAFF.

CDR3 DNA: TGTGCCAGCAGCCAACAGGACAGCAAGAACACTGAAGCTTTCTTT. Its translation is CASSQQDSKNTEAFF. This rearrangement joins TRBV4-2 to TRBJ1-1; TRBD1 is a possible D gene (6 bases). This CDR3 has 15 residues. The V and J ends lost 2 bases and 1 base respectively, with 11 bases between them. Germline values: CDR1 LGHNA, CDR2 YNFKEQ.

Points on this clone: The same CDR3 arises from other DNA sequences in this sample as well. V gene TRBV15 combines with J gene TRBJ1-2; D remains ambiguous. The CDR3 is 14 amino acids. CDR1 LNHNV and CDR2 YYDKDF come from the germline V gene (reference sequence). V dropped 3 bases and J dropped 7 bases, with 15 bases sitting between them. CDR3 in amino acids: CATSRETRFSGYTF. The CDR3 DNA reads TGTGCCACCAGCAGGGAGACTAGGTTCTCTGGCTACACCTTC.

The rearrangement links TRBV30 to TRBJ2-7, with TRBD2 as a possible D gene (6 bases). The CDR3 totals 15 residues. V was trimmed by 2 bases and J by 2 bases, leaving 16 bases between them. Germline V gives CDR1 GTSNPN, CDR2 SVGIG (reference sequence). The DNA for the CDR3 is TGTGCCTGGAGTCCCCTCCGGGACTCACCCTACGAGCAGTACTTC. It translates to CAWSPLRDSPYEQYF.

The rearrangement uses TRBV18 and TRBJ2-1; 10 bases match TRBD1. Germline V gives CDR1 KGHSH, CDR2 LQKENI. There are 14 residues in the CDR3. With 4 bases clipped from V and 10 bases from J, the junction kept 7 bases outside the gene matches. CDR3 sequence: CASSQGQGLQEQFF. In DNA, the CDR3 is TGTGCCAGCTCACAGGGACAGGGGCTTCAAGAGCAGTTCTTC.